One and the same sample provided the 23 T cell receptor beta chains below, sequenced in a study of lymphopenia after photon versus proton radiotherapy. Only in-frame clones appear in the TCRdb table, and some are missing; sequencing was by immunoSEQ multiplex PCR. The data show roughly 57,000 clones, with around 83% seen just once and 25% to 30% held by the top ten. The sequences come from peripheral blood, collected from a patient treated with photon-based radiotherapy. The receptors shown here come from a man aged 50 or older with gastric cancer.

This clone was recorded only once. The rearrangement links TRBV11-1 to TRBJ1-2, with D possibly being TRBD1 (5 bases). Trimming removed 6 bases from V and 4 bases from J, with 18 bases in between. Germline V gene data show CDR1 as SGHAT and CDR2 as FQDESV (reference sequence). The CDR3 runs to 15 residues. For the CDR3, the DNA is TGTGCCAGCAGTCTACCGGGGCCCTCGGCCTATGGCTACACCTTC. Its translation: CASSLPGPSAYGYTF.

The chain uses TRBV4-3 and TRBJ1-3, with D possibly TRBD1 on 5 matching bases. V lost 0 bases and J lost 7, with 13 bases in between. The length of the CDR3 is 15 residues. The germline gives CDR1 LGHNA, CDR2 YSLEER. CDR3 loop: CASSQDLGTRNTIYF. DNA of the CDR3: TGCGCCAGCAGCCAAGATCTAGGGACTCGGAACACCATATATTTT.

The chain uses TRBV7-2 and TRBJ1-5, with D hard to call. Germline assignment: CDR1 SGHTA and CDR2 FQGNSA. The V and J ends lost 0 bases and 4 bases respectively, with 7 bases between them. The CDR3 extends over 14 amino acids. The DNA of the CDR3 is TGTGCCAGCAGCTTAGCATCTCCGAATCAGCCCCAGCATTTT. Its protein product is CASSLASPNQPQHF.

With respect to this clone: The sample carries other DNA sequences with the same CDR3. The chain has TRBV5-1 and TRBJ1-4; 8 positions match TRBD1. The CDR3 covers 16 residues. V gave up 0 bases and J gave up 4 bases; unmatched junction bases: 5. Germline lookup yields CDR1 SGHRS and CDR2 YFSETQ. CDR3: CASSLDRGRGNEKLFF. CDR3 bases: TGCGCCAGCAGCTTGGACAGGGGGAGGGGTAATGAAAAACTGTTTTTT.

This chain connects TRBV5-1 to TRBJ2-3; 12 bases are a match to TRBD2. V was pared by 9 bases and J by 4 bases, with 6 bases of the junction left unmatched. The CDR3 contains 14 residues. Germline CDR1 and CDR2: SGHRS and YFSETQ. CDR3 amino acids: CATRLAGAADTQYF. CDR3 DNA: TGCGCCACCCGACTAGCGGGAGCAGCAGATACGCAGTATTTT.

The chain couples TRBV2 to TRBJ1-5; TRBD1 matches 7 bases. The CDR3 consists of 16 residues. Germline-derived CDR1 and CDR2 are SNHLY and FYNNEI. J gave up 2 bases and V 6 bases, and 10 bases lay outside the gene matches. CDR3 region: CASSRGGVIGNQPQHF. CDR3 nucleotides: TGTGCCAGCAGCCGAGGGGGCGTGATCGGCAATCAGCCCCAGCATTTT.

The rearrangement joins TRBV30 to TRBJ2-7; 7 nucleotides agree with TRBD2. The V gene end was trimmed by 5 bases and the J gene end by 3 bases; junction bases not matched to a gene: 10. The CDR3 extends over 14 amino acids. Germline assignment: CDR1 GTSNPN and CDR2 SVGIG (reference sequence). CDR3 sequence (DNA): TGTGCCTGGGGGAGAGAACTAGCGAGCTACGAGCAGTACTTC. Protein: CAWGRELASYEQYF.

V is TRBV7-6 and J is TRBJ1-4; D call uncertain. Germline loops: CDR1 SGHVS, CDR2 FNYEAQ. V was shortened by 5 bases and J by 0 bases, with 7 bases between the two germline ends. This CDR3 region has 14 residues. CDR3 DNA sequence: TGTGCCAGCAGCCTCGGGGCAACTAATGAAAAACTGTTTTTT. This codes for CASSLGATNEKLFF. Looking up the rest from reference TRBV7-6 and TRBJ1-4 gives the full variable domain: GAGVSQSPRYKVTKRGQDVALRCDPISGHVSLYWYRQALGQGPEFLTYFNYEAQQDKSGLPNDRFSAERPEGSISTLTIQRTEQRDSAMYRCASSLGATNEKLFFGSGTQLSVL.

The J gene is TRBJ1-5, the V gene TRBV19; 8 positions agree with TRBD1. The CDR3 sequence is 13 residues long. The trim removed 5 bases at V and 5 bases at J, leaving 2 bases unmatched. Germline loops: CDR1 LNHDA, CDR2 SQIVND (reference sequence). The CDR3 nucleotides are TGTGCCAGTAGTGCGGACAGGGATCAGCCCCAGCATTTT. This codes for CASSADRDQPQHF.

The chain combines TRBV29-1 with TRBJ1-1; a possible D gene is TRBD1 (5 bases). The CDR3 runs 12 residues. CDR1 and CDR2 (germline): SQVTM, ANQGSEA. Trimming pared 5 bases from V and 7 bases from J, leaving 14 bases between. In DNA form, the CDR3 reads TGCAGCGTTTCCGACAGACAGAATGAAGCTTTCTTT. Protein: CSVSDRQNEAFF.

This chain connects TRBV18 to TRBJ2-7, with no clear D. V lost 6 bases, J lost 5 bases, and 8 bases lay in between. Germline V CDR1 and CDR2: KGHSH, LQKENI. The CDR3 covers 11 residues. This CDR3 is CASSLLDEQYF. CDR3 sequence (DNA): TGTGCCAGCTCCCTTTTGGACGAGCAGTACTTC.

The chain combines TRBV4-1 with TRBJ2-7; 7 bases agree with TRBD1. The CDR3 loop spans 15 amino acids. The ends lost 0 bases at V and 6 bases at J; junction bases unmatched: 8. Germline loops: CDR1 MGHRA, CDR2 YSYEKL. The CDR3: CASSQDRGPRGEQYF. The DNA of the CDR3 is TGCGCCAGCAGCCAAGATAGGGGGCCTCGGGGCGAGCAGTACTTC.

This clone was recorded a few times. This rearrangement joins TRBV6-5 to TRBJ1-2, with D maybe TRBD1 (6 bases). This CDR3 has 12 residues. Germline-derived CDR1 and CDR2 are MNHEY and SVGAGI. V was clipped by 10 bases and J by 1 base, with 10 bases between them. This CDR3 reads CATRQVNYGYTF. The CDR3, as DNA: TGTGCCACCAGACAGGTTAACTATGGCTACACCTTC.

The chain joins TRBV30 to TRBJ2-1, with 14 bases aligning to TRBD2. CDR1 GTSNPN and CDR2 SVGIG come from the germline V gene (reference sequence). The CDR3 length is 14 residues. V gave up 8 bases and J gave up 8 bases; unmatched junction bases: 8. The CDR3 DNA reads TGTGCCAGGGATAAGGGACTAGCGGGAGATGAGCAGTTCTTC. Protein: CARDKGLAGDEQFF.

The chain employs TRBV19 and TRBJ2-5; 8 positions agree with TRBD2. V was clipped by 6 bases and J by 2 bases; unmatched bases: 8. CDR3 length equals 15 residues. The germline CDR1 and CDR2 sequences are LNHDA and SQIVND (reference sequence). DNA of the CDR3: TGTGCCAGTAGCACTCTAGCGGGTCAGCAAGAGACCCAGTACTTC. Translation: CASSTLAGQQETQYF.

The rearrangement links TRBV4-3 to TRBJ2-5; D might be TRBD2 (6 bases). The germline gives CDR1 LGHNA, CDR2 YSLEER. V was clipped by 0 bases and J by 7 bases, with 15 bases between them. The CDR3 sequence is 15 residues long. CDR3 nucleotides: TGCGCCAGCAGCCAAGAATCACTAGCCGGCGGGACCCAGTACTTC. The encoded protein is CASSQESLAGGTQYF.

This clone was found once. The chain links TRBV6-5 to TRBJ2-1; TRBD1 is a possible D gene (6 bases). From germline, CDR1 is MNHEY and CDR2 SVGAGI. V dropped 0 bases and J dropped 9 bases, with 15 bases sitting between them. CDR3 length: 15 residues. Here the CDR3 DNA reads TGTGCCAGCAGTTACTCCCATCTACAGGGTACTGAGCAGTTCTTC. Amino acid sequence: CASSYSHLQGTEQFF.

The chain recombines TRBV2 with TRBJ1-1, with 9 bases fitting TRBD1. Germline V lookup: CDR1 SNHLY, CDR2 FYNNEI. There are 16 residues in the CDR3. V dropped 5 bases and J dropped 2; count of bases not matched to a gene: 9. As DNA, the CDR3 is TGTGCCAGCAGTCCCGGGACAGGGAGACCTAACACTGAAGCTTTCTTT. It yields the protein CASSPGTGRPNTEAFF.

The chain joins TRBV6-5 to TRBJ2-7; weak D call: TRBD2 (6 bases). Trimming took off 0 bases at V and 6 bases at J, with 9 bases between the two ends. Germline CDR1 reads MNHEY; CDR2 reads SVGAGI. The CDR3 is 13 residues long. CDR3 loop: CASSYSGRFEQYF. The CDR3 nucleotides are TGTGCCAGCAGTTACTCTGGGAGGTTCGAGCAGTACTTC.

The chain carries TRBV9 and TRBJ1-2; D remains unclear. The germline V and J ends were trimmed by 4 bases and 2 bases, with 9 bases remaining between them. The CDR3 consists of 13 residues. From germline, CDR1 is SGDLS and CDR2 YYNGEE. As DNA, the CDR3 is TGTGCCAGCAGCTTGACGGTGAACTATGGCTACACCTTC. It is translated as CASSLTVNYGYTF.

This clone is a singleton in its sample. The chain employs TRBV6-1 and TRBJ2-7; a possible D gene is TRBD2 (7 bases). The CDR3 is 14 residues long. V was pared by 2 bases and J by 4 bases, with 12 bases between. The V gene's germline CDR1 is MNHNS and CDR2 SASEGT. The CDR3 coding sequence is TGTGCCAGCAGTGAACCGGGGGGCCTTTACGAGCAGTACTTC. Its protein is CASSEPGGLYEQYF.

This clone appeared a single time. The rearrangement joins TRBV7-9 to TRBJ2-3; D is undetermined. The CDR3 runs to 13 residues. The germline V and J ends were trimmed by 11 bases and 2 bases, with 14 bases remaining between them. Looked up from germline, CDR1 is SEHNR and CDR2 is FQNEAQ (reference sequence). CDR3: CACGVRITDTQYF. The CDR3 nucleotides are TGTGCCTGTGGGGTCCGGATCACAGATACGCAGTATTTT. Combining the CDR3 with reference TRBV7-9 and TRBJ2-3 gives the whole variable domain DTGVSQNPRHKITKRGQNVTFRCDPISEHNRLYWYRQTLGQGPEFLTYFQNEAQLEKSRLLSDRFSAERPKGSFSTLEIQRTEQGDSAMYLCACGVRITDTQYFGPGTRLTVL.

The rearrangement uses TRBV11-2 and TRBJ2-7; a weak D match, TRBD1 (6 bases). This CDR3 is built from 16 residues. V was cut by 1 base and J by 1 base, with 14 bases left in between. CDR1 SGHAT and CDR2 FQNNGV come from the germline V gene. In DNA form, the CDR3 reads TGTGCCAGCAGCTTAGTTATGGGCAGGGGTTCCTACGAGCAGTACTTC. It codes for CASSLVMGRGSYEQYF.